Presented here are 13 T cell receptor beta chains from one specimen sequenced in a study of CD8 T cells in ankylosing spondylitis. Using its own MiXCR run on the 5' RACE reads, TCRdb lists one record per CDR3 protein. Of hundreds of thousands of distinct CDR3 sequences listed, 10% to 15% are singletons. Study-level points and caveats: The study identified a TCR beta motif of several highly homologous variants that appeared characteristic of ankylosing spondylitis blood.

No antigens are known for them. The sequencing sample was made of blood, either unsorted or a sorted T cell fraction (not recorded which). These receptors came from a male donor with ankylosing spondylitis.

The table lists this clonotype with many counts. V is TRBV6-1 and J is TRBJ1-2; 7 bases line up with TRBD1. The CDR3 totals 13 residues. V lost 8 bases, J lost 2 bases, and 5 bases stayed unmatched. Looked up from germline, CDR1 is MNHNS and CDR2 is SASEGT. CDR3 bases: TGTGCCAGCGGCACAGGGGAAAACTATGGCTACACCTTC. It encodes CASGTGENYGYTF.

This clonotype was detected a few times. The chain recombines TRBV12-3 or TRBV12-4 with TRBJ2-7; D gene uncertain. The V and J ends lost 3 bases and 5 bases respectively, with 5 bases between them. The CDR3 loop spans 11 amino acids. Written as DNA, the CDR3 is TGTGCCAGCAGTTTTTTTGACGAGCAGTACTTC. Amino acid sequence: CASSFFDEQYF.

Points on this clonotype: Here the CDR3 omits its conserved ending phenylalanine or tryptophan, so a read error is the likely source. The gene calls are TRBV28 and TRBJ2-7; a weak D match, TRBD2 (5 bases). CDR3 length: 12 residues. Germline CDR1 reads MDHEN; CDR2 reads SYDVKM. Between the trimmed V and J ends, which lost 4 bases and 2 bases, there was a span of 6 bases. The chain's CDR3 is CASSSGAYEQYI. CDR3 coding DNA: TGTGCCAGCAGTTCCGGGGCCTACGAGCAGTACATC.

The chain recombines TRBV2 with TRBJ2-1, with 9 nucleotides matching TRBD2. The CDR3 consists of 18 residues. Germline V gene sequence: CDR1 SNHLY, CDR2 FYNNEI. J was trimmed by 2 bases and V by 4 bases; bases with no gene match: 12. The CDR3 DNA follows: TGTGCCAGCAGTGTCGCAGGTTTAGCGGGAGTGGCCTACAATGAGCAGTTCTTC. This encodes CASSVAGLAGVAYNEQFF.

The CDR3 loop reads CSARVLDRDYGYTF. In nucleotides, the CDR3 is TGCAGTGCTAGAGTCTTGGACAGGGACTATGGCTACACCTTC. This chain links TRBV20-1 with TRBJ1-2; TRBD1 agrees at 8 bases. The CDR3 consists of 14 residues. Losses at the gene ends were 1 base for V and 3 bases for J; bases not matched to a gene: 4. Germline loops: CDR1 DFQATT, CDR2 SNEGSKA (reference sequence).

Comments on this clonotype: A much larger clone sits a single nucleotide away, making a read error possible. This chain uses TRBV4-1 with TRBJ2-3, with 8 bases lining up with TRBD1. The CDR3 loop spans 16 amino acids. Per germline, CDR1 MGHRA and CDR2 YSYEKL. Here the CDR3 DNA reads TGCGCCAGGAGCCAAGTCGACAGGGGAACCACAGATACGCAGTATTTT. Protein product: CARSQVDRGTTDTQYF.

The CDR3 region has the DNA TGCAGTGCTAAGCGGGAGAGATCCGGGGAGCTGTTTTTT. It is translated as CSAKRERSGELFF. J is TRBJ2-2 and V is TRBV20-1; 8 bases are a match to TRBD2. J lost 6 bases, V lost 4 bases, and 4 bases had no gene match. The CDR3 extends over 13 amino acids. Germline CDR1 DFQATT, CDR2 SNEGSKA (reference sequence).

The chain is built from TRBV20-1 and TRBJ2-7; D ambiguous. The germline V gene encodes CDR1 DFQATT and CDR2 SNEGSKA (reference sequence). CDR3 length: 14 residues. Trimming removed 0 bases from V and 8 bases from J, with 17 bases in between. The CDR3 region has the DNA TGCAGTGCTAGAGATCCGCTGACACCGGGCCAGCAGTACGTC. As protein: CSARDPLTPGQQYV.

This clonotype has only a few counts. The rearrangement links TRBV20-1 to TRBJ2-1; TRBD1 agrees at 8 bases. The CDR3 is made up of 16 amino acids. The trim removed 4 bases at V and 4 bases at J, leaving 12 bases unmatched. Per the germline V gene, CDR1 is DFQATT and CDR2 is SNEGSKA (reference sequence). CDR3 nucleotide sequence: TGCAGTGCTATTCCAGAGCAGGGGGCGAGGTACAATGAGCAGTTCTTC. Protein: CSAIPEQGARYNEQFF.

The CDR3 bases are TGCGCCAGCAGCCAGTCCCGGGACAGGTTCGAGTACACCGGGGAGCTGTTTTTT. It encodes CASSQSRDRFEYTGELFF. The rearrangement uses TRBV4-1 and TRBJ2-2; the match to TRBD1 covers 8 bases. Germline V gene sequence: CDR1 MGHRA, CDR2 YSYEKL. J lost 3 bases, V lost 3 bases, and 12 bases had no gene match. The CDR3 is made up of 18 amino acids.

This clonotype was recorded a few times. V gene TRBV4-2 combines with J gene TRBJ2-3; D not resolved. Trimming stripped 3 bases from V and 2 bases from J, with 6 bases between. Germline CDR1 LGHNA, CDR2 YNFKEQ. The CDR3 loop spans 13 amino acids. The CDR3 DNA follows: TGTGCCAGCAGCCAGGGAATCACAGATACGCAGTATTTT. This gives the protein CASSQGITDTQYF.

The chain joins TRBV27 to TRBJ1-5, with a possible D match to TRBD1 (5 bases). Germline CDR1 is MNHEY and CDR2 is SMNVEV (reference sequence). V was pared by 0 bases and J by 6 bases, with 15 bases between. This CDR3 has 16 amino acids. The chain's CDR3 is CASSLSGAPFGQPQHF. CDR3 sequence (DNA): TGTGCCAGCAGTTTATCAGGGGCCCCTTTCGGTCAGCCCCAGCATTTT.

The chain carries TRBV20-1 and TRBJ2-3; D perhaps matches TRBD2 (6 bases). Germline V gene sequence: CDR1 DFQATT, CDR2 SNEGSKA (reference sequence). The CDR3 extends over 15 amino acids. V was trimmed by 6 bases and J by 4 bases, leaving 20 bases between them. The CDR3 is CSADGTSWGADTQYF. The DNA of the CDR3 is TGCAGTGCAGATGGGACTTCCTGGGGGGCAGATACGCAGTATTTT.